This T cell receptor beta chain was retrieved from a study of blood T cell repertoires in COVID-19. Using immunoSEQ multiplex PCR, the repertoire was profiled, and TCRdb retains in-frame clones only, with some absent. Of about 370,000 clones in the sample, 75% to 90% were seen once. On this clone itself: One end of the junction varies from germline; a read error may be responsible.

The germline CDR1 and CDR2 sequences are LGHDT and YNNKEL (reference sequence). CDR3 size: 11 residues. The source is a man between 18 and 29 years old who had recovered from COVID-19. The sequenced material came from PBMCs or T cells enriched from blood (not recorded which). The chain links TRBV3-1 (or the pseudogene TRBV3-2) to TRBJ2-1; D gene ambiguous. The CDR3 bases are TGTGCCAGCAGCCAAAGATATAATTCAGTCTTC. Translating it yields CASSQRYNSVF.